The rows below give T cell receptor beta chains drawn from one sample of a study of blood T cell repertoires in COVID-19. The assay was immunoSEQ multiplex PCR, and TCRdb's table has in-frame clones only and misses some. The sample lists 150,000 to 200,000 clones, approximately 81% seen once, with 3% to 4% in the top ten. Input material: peripheral blood. Receptor source: a human donor with acute or convalescent COVID-19. The donor label of this sample is uncertain. Each CDR3 is given with its conserved first and last residue. The order of the fields is D gene, J gene, V gene, CDR3 protein, CDR3 DNA. D genes are given only for firm matches.

d_gene: -
j_gene: TRBJ2-3
v_gene: TRBV18
CDR3aa: CASSPLKRKSTDTQYF
CDR3nt: TGTGCCAGCTCACCCCTCAAGCGGAAGAGCACAGATACGCAGTATTTT

d_gene: -
j_gene: TRBJ1-2
v_gene: TRBV3-1/TRBV3-2
CDR3aa: CASSFTANYGYTF
CDR3nt: TGTGCCAGCAGTTTCACAGCTAACTATGGCTACACCTTC

d_gene: -
j_gene: TRBJ2-2
v_gene: TRBV2
CDR3aa: CASSDWGGPSTGELFF
CDR3nt: TGTGCCAGCAGTGATTGGGGGGGGCCTAGCACCGGGGAGCTGTTTTTT

d_gene: -
j_gene: TRBJ1-3
v_gene: TRBV5-1
CDR3aa: CASSLEPRFPTSGNTIYF
CDR3nt: TGCGCCAGCAGCTTGGAGCCCCGATTCCCCACTTCGGGAAACACCATATATTTT

d_gene: -
j_gene: TRBJ2-2
v_gene: TRBV6-4
CDR3aa: CASSDSGGPTGELFF
CDR3nt: TGTGCCAGCAGTGACTCCGGGGGGCCCACCGGGGAGCTGTTTTTT

d_gene: -
j_gene: TRBJ1-5
v_gene: TRBV19
CDR3aa: CASSPQHGRGTSNQPQHF
CDR3nt: TGTGCCAGTAGTCCCCAGCACGGAAGGGGTACTAGCAATCAGCCCCAGCATTTT

d_gene: TRBD2
j_gene: TRBJ2-3
v_gene: TRBV19
CDR3aa: CASSRATSGGPADTQYF
CDR3nt: TGTGCCAGTAGTAGAGCGACTAGCGGGGGGCCTGCAGATACGCAGTATTTT

d_gene: -
j_gene: TRBJ1-1
v_gene: TRBV19
CDR3aa: CASSTPRQGNTEAFF
CDR3nt: TGTGCCAGTAGTACCCCACGTCAGGGGAACACTGAAGCTTTCTTT

d_gene: -
j_gene: TRBJ1-6
v_gene: TRBV6-5
CDR3aa: CASSYSQQATNSPLHF
CDR3nt: TGTGCCAGCAGTTACTCGCAACAGGCAACGAATTCACCCCTCCACTTT

d_gene: -
j_gene: TRBJ1-2
v_gene: TRBV6-6
CDR3aa: CASRTGEVLYGYTF
CDR3nt: TGTGCCAGCAGAACCGGAGAGGTCCTCTATGGCTACACCTTC

d_gene: -
j_gene: TRBJ2-2
v_gene: TRBV5-5
CDR3aa: CASSRVVANTGELFF
CDR3nt: TGTGCCAGCAGCCGAGTGGTAGCGAACACCGGGGAGCTGTTTTTT

d_gene: -
j_gene: TRBJ2-3
v_gene: TRBV2
CDR3aa: CASSEVGTRADTQYF
CDR3nt: TGTGCCAGCAGTGAAGTGGGGACACGGGCAGATACGCAGTATTTT

d_gene: TRBD2
j_gene: TRBJ2-5
v_gene: TRBV11-2
CDR3aa: CASSPSIGGGQETQYF
CDR3nt: TGTGCCAGCAGCCCCTCGATCGGGGGGGGTCAAGAGACCCAGTACTTC

d_gene: -
j_gene: TRBJ2-7
v_gene: TRBV1
CDR3aa: CTSSQVRDYLRVYEQYF
CDR3nt: TGCACCAGCAGCCAAGTACGGGACTATCTAAGAGTCTACGAGCAGTACTTC